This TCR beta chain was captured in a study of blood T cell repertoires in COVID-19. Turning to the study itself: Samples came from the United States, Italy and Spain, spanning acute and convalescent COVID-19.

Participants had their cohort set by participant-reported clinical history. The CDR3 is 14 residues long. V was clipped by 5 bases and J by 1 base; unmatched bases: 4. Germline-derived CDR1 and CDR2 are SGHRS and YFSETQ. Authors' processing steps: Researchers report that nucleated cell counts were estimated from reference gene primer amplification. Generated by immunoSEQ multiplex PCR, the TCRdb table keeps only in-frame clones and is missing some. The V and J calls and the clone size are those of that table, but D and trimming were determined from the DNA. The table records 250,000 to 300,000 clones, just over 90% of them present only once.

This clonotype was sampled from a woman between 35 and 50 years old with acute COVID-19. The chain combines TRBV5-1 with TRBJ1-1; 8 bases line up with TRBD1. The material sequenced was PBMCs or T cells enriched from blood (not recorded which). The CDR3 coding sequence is TGCGCCAGCAGTCGAGACAGGGGGAACACTGAAGCTTTCTTT. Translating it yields CASSRDRGNTEAFF.